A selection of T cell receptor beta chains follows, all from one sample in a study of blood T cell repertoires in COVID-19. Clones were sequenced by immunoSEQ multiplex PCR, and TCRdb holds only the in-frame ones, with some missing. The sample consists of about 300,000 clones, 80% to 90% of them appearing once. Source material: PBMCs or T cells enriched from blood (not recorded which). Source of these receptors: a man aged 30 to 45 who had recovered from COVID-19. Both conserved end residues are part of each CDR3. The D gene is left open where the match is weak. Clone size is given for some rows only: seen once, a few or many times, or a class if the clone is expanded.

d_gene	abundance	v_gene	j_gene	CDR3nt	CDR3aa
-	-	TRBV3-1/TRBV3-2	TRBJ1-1	TGTGCCAGCAGCCAACAGGTTCTCTCCACTGAAGCTTTCTTT	CASSQQVLSTEAFF
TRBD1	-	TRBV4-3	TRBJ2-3	TGCGCCAGCAGCCAAGATTTGGTGGGACAGGGCCGCACAGATACGCAGTATTTT	CASSQDLVGQGRTDTQYF
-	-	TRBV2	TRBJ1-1	TGTGCCAGCGCGGGCATGAACACTGAAGCTTTCTTT	CASAGMNTEAFF
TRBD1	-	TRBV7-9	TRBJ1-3	TGTGCCAGCAGCGACAGGGAAAACACCATATATTTT	CASSDRENTIYF
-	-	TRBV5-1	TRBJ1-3	TGCGCCAGCAGCCCGAGACAGAACTCTGGAAACACCATATATTTT	CASSPRQNSGNTIYF
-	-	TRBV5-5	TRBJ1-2	TGTGCCAGCAGCTTGTATCAGGGGATCGGCTATGGCTACACCTTC	CASSLYQGIGYGYTF
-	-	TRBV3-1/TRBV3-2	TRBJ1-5	TGTGCCAGCAGCCAAACAGGGCAAATTGTTAGCAATCAGCCCCAGCATTTT	CASSQTGQIVSNQPQHF
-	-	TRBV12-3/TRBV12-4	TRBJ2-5	TGTGCCAGCAGTTTGAACTCTGAAGAGACCCAGTACTTC	CASSLNSEETQYF
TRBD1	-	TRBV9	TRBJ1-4	TGTGCCAGCAGCGACAGGGGAGAGCCTAATGAAAAACTGTTTTTT	CASSDRGEPNEKLFF
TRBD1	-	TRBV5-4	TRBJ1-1	TGTGCCAGCAGCGCTTCACAGGGGATGGTGAACACTGAAGCTTTCTTT	CASSASQGMVNTEAFF
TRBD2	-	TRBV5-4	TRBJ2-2	TGTGCCAGCAGCTTTCTACTAGCGGGGGGCCCTGGGGAGCTGTTTTTT	CASSFLLAGGPGELFF
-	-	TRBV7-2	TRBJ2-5	TGTGCCAGCAGCTACCGCGGGGTCGCGGGGACCCAGTACTTC	CASSYRGVAGTQYF
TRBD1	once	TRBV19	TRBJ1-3	TGTGCCAGTAGCAAAGACAGGGCCTCTGGAAACACCATATATTTT	CASSKDRASGNTIYF
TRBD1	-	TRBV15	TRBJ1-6	TGTGCCACCAGCGGAGGATCGGGACAGCTCTATAATTCACCCCTCCACTTT	CATSGGSGQLYNSPLHF
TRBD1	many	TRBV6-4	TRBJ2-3	TGTGCCAGCAGTGACGGGACAGGGGGCACAGATACGCAGTATTTT	CASSDGTGGTDTQYF
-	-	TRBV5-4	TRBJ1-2	TGTGCCAGCAGCTCGAACAGGGATGGCTACACCTTC	CASSSNRDGYTF
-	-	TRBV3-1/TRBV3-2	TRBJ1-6	TGTGCCAGCAGCCCGACAGTAGTCAATTCACCCCTCCACTTT	CASSPTVVNSPLHF
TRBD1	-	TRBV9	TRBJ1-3	TGTGCCAGCAGCGTAGCTTTACAGGGGCGAGGAAACACCATATATTTT	CASSVALQGRGNTIYF
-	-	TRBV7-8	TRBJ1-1	TGTGCCAGCAGCTTAGGACAAAACACTGAAGCTTTCTTT	CASSLGQNTEAFF
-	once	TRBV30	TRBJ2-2	TGTGCCTCGGGACATTTGAACACCGGGGAGCTGTTTTTT	CASGHLNTGELFF
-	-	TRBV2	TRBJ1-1	TGTGCCAGCAGTGAGGCAGCCGCGGGGACTGAAGCTTTCTTT	CASSEAAAGTEAFF
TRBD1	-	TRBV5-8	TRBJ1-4	TGTGCCAGCAGCTCACCGGGACAGGGCGGTGAAAAACTGTTTTTT	CASSSPGQGGEKLFF
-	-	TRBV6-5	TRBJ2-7	TGTGCCAGCAGTTACATCGGTGAGCAGTACTTC	CASSYIGEQYF
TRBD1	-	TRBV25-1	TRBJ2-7	TGTGCCAGCAGTGCCTACCCCCGGGACAGCAGCTACGAGCAGTACTTC	CASSAYPRDSSYEQYF
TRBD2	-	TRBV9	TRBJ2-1	TGTGCCAGCAGCCTTACCGGGACTAGTTCCGGTGAGCAGTTCTTC	CASSLTGTSSGEQFF